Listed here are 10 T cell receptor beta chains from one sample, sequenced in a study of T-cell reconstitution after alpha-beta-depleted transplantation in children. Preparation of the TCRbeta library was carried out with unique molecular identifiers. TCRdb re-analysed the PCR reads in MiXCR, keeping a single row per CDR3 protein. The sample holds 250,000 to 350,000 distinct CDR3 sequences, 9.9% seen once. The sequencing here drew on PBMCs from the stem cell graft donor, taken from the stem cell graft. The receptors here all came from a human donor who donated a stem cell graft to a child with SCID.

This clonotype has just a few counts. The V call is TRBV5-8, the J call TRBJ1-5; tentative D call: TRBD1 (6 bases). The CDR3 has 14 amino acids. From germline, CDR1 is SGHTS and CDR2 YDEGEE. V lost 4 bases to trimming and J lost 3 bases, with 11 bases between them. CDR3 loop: CASSVDSSNQPQHF. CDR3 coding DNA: TGTGCCAGCAGCGTGGACAGTTCCAATCAGCCCCAGCATTTT.

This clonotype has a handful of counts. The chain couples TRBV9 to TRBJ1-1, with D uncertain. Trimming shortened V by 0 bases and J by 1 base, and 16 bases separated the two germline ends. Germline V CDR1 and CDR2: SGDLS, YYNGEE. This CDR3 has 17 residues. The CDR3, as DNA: TGTGCCAGCAGCGTAGGAAGTCCCGGGAGACAGAACACTGAAGCTTTCTTT. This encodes CASSVGSPGRQNTEAFF.

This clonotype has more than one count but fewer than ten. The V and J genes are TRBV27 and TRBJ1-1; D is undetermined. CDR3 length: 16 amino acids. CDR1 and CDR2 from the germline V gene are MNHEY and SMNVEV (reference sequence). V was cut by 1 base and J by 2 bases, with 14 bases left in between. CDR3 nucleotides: TGTGCCAGCAGTTTATTAAAACCGACCGGTAACACTGAAGCTTTCTTT. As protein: CASSLLKPTGNTEAFF.

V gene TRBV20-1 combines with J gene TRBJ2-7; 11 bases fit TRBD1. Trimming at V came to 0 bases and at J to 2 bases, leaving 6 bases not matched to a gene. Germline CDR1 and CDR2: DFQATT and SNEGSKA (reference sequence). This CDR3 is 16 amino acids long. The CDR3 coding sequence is TGCAGTGCTAGAGATCCCCGGGACAGGGGGACCTACGAGCAGTACTTC. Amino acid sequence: CSARDPRDRGTYEQYF.

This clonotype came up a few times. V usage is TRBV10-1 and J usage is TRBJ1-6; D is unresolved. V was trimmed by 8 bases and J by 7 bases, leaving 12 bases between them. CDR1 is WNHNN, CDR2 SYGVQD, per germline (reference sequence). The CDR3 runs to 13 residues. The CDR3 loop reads CASQDGLNSPLHF. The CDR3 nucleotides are TGCGCCAGCCAGGACGGTTTAAATTCACCCCTCCACTTT.

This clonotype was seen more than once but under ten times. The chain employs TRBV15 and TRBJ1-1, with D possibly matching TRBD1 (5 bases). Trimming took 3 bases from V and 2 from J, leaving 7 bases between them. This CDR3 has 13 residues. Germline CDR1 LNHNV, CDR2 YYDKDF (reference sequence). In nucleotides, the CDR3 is TGTGCCACCAGCAGTGACAGAAACACTGAAGCTTTCTTT. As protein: CATSSDRNTEAFF. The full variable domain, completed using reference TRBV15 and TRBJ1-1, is DAMVIQNPRYQVTQFGKPVTLSCSQTLNHNVMYWYQQKSSQAPKLLFHYYDKDFNNEADTPDNFQSRRPNTSFCFLDIRSPGLGDTAMYLCATSSDRNTEAFFGQGTRLTVV.

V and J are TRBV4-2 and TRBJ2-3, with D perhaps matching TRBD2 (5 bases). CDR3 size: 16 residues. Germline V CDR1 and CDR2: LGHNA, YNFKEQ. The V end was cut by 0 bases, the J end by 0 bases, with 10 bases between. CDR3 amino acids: CASSQDGSDSTDTQYF. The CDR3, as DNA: TGTGCCAGCAGCCAAGATGGTAGCGATAGCACAGATACGCAGTATTTT.

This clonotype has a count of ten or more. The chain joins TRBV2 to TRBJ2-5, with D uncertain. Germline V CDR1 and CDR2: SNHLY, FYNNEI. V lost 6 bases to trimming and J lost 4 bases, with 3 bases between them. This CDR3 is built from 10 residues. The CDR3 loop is CASSRETQYF. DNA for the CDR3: TGTGCCAGCAGCCGAGAGACCCAGTACTTC.

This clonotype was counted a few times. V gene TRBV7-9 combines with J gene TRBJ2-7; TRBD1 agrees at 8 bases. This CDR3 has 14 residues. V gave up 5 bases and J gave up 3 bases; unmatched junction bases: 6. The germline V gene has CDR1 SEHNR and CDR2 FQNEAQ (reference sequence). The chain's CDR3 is CASSPRTGNYEQYF. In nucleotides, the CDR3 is TGTGCCAGCAGCCCCCGGACAGGGAACTACGAGCAGTACTTC.

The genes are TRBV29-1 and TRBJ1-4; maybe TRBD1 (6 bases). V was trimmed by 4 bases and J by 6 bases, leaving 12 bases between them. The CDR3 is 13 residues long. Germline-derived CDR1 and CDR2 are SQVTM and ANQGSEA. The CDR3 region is CSVVDRTDEKLFF. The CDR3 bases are TGCAGCGTTGTAGACAGGACCGATGAAAAACTGTTTTTT.